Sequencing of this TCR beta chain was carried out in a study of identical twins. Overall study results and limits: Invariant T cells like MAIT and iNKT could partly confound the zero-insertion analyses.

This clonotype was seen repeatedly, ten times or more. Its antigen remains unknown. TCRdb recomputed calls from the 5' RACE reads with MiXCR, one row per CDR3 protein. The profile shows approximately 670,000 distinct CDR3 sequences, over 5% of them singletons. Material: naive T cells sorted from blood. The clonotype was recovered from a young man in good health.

The CDR3 reads CASSLSSYNEQFF. The CDR3 DNA follows: TGTGCCAGCAGTTTAAGCTCCTACAATGAGCAGTTCTTC. The chain joins TRBV27 to TRBJ2-1, with unresolved D. CDR3 length equals 13 residues. Germline V gene data show CDR1 as MNHEY and CDR2 as SMNVEV (reference sequence). Trimming pared 2 bases from V and 0 bases from J, leaving 2 bases between.